This T cell receptor (beta chain) comes out of a study of T-cell memory formation after mild COVID-19. In germline, CDR1 is SGHDN, CDR2 FVKESK. This CDR3 region has 14 residues. Deletions cut 4 bases from V and 7 bases from J, with 13 bases between. TCRdb reprocessed the 5' RACE reads with MiXCR, giving one entry per CDR3 protein. The sample shows about 320,000 distinct CDR3 sequences, more than 13% of them seen only once. The clonotype was recovered from a man aged 18 to 29 who had mild COVID-19 (a few samples of this study predate the infection). Cell type and time point are not known. V usage is TRBV14 and J usage is TRBJ1-4; perhaps TRBD1 as D (5 bases). Sequencing used PBMCs or a T cell subset sorted from them (not recorded which). For the CDR3, the DNA is TGTGCCAGCAGCCGTAGAACGAGGGGTGAAAAACTGTTTTTT. Its protein is CASSRRTRGEKLFF.